The clone carrying this T cell receptor (beta chain) has ten or more counts. CDR3 length: 16 amino acids. Per the germline V gene, CDR1 is MNHNS and CDR2 is SASEGT. Unmatched junction bases numbered 3, after V lost 0 bases and J lost 3 bases. These data belong to a study of CD8 T cells in ankylosing spondylitis. TCRdb reprocessed the 5' RACE reads via MiXCR and lists one record per CDR3 protein. Here the sample spans fewer than 250,000 distinct CDR3 sequences, around 24% being singletons. The receptor was isolated from a male donor with ankylosing spondylitis or in good health (not recorded which). V usage is TRBV6-1 and J usage is TRBJ2-7; 12 bases agree with TRBD2. Sequencing was performed on blood, either unsorted or a sorted T cell fraction (not recorded which). CDR3 in amino acids: CASSEATSGRFYEQYF. The CDR3 region has the DNA TGTGCCAGCAGTGAAGCCACTAGCGGGAGGTTCTACGAGCAGTACTTC.